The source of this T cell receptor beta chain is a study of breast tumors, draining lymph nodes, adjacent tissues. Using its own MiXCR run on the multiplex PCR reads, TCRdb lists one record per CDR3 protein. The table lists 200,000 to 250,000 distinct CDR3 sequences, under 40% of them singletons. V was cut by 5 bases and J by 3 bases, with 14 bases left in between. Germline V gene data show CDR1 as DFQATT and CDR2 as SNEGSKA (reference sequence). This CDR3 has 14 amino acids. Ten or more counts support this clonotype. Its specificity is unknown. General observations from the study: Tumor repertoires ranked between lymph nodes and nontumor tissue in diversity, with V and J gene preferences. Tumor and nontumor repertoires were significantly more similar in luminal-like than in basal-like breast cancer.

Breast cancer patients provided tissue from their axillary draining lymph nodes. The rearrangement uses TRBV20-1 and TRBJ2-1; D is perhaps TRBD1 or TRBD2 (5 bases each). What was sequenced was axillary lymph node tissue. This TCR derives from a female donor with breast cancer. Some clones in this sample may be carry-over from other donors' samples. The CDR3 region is CSALSRDRYNEQFF. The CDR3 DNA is TGCAGTGCTCTCAGCCGGGACCGCTACAATGAGCAGTTCTTC.